The 32 T cell receptor beta chains below all came from one sample that was sequenced in a study of naive CD8 T cells in extremely preterm neonates. Notes on the study in general: Preterm infants showed shorter CDR3s, fewer N additions and less trimming than older groups.

The repertoire was sequenced with immunoSEQ multiplex PCR; TCRdb's copy has only in-frame clones and lacks some. Among 21,000 or so clones listed, 88% were seen once. Samples were taken at extremely preterm deliveries at about 22-27 weeks of gestation. The antigens of these receptors remain unknown. Sequenced material: naive CD8+ T cells from cord blood. Receptors originate from a boy who was born preterm.

The rearrangement uses TRBV11-2 and TRBJ2-2; 8 bases line up with TRBD1. Germline trimming cut 6 bases from V and 6 bases from J; bases unmatched to any gene: 0. Germline CDR1 reads SGHAT; CDR2 reads FQNNGV. CDR3 length: 12 residues. CDR3 nucleotide sequence: TGTGCCAGCAGACAGGGGGCCGGGGAGCTGTTTTTT. Its protein product is CASRQGAGELFF.

This chain connects TRBV6-5 to TRBJ2-5; 7 bases are shared with TRBD1. The junction had 3 bases not matched to a gene; V was cut back by 0 bases and J by 2 bases. The CDR3 length is 15 residues. The germline CDR1 and CDR2 sequences are MNHEY and SVGAGI. CDR3 DNA sequence: TGTGCCAGCAGTTACTCGAGACAGGGACAAGAGACCCAGTACTTC. Translating it yields CASSYSRQGQETQYF.

The V call is TRBV4-2, the J call TRBJ2-3; 14 positions agree with TRBD2. V lost 2 bases to trimming and J lost 2 bases; unmatched junction nucleotides: 3. This CDR3 has 17 residues. Germline lookup yields CDR1 LGHNA and CDR2 YNFKEQ. The chain's CDR3 is CASSQTGLAGATDTQYF. The CDR3 bases are TGTGCCAGCAGCCAAACGGGACTAGCGGGGGCCACAGATACGCAGTATTTT.

The J gene is TRBJ1-3, the V gene TRBV9; D may be TRBD1 (6 bases). Germline V CDR1 and CDR2: SGDLS, YYNGEE. The V end was cut by 3 bases, the J end by 4 bases, with 8 bases between. The CDR3 is 13 amino acids. This CDR3 is CASSAGTGNTIYF. As DNA, the CDR3 is TGTGCCAGCAGCGCCGGGACAGGAAACACCATATATTTT.

This sequence joins TRBV28 and TRBJ1-2, with unresolved D. Germline CDR1 and CDR2: MDHEN and SYDVKM. Trimming left V 6 bases short and J 6 bases short, with 8 bases between. This CDR3 region has 11 residues. CDR3 protein: CASRDGNGYTF. The CDR3 DNA sequence: TGTGCCAGCAGGGACGGGAATGGCTACACCTTC.

The V and J genes are TRBV7-8 and TRBJ1-2, with 9 bases lining up with TRBD1. Germline CDR1 reads SGHVS; CDR2 reads FQNEAQ. V lost 3 bases, J lost 3 bases, and 5 bases stayed unmatched. The CDR3 totals 15 residues. CDR3 bases: TGTGCCAGCAGCTTCACGGACAGGGGACACTATGGCTACACCTTC. Translated, it gives CASSFTDRGHYGYTF.

The J gene is TRBJ1-1, the V gene TRBV27; perhaps TRBD1 as D (5 bases). From germline, CDR1 is MNHEY and CDR2 SMNVEV (reference sequence). CDR3 size: 12 residues. The V end lost 2 bases, the J end lost 4 bases, and 5 bases lay between the germline ends. The CDR3 DNA is TGTGCCAGCAGTTTACAGGGCACTGAAGCTTTCTTT. Its protein product is CASSLQGTEAFF.

This chain links TRBV6-5 with TRBJ1-1, with D possibly matching TRBD1 (5 bases). This CDR3 is built from 12 residues. The germline V gene encodes CDR1 MNHEY and CDR2 SVGAGI. Trimming left V 0 bases short and J 6 bases short, with 5 bases between. CDR3 residues: CASSYSGAEAFF. The CDR3 DNA sequence: TGTGCCAGCAGTTACTCGGGGGCTGAAGCTTTCTTT.

The chain couples TRBV6-5 to TRBJ1-1; D possibly corresponds to TRBD1 (6 bases). Trimming shortened V by 2 bases and J by 4 bases, and 14 bases separated the two germline ends. This CDR3 is 15 amino acids long. Germline assignment: CDR1 MNHEY and CDR2 SVGAGI. As DNA, the CDR3 is TGTGCCAGCAGTTACGTGGCGGGGGCGCCCACTGAAGCTTTCTTT. It codes for CASSYVAGAPTEAFF.

A single count supports this clone. The V call is TRBV7-9, the J call TRBJ2-5; 7 nucleotides agree with TRBD1. The trim removed 8 bases at V and 3 bases at J, leaving 6 bases unmatched. The CDR3 runs to 13 residues. Germline CDR1 SEHNR, CDR2 FQNEAQ (reference sequence). The CDR3 DNA follows: TGTGCCAGCCGACAAGGGGGCGAAGAGACCCAGTACTTC. Protein sequence: CASRQGGEETQYF.

The chain carries TRBV27 and TRBJ2-2; TRBD1 matches 10 bases. Germline V gene sequence: CDR1 MNHEY, CDR2 SMNVEV (reference sequence). V lost 7 bases, J lost 4 bases, and 3 bases stayed unmatched. The length of the CDR3 is 14 residues. CDR3 sequence: CASTDRGRTGELFF. Here the CDR3 DNA reads TGTGCCAGCACCGACAGGGGGCGCACCGGGGAGCTGTTTTTT.

V gene TRBV5-1 combines with J gene TRBJ1-2, with 7 nucleotides matching TRBD1. CDR1 is SGHRS, CDR2 YFSETQ, per germline. The trim removed 2 bases at V and 3 bases at J, leaving 4 bases unmatched. The CDR3 contains 14 residues. CDR3 region: CASSLGGGDYGYTF. In nucleotides, the CDR3 is TGCGCCAGCAGCTTAGGAGGGGGCGACTATGGCTACACCTTC.

J is TRBJ2-1 and V is TRBV6-4; 8 bases agree with TRBD1. Germline assignment: CDR1 MRHNA and CDR2 SNTAGT. The CDR3 is 17 amino acids. Losses at the gene ends were 5 bases for V and 0 bases for J; bases not matched to a gene: 9. The CDR3 sequence: CASSHPPTGGSYNEQFF. CDR3 nucleotides: TGTGCCAGCAGTCACCCTCCTACAGGGGGCTCCTACAATGAGCAGTTCTTC.

This clone was observed a few times. The chain is built from TRBV27 and TRBJ1-5; 8 positions agree with TRBD1. Germline CDR1 is MNHEY and CDR2 is SMNVEV (reference sequence). The CDR3 spans 13 residues. The J segment lost 5 bases and the V segment lost 3 bases, leaving 0 bases of the junction unmatched. The CDR3 loop reads CASSFRGHQPQHF. The DNA of the CDR3 is TGTGCCAGCAGTTTCAGGGGGCATCAGCCCCAGCATTTT.

The rearrangement uses TRBV9 and TRBJ1-5, with D uncertain. The germline CDR1 and CDR2 sequences are SGDLS and YYNGEE. V dropped 3 bases and J dropped 2 bases, with 6 bases sitting between them. The CDR3 runs to 13 residues. For the CDR3, the DNA is TGTGCCAGCAGCGACAGTGGCAATCAGCCCCAGCATTTT. Its protein product is CASSDSGNQPQHF. The whole variable domain, filled in from reference TRBV9 and TRBJ1-5, reads DSGVTQTPKHLITATGQRVTLRCSPRSGDLSVYWYQQSLDQGLQFLIQYYNGEERAKGNILERFSAQQFPDLHSELNLSSLELGDSALYFCASSDSGNQPQHFGDGTRLSIL.

The genes are TRBV5-1 and TRBJ2-3; no definite D call. The germline V gene has CDR1 SGHRS and CDR2 YFSETQ. Deletions cut 0 bases from V and 1 base from J, with 3 bases between. This CDR3 contains 13 residues. CDR3 in DNA: TGCGCCAGCAGCTTGGCGGGCACAGATACGCAGTATTTT. Its translation: CASSLAGTDTQYF.

V usage is TRBV7-9 and J usage is TRBJ2-2; maybe TRBD1 (6 bases). The CDR3 covers 14 residues. V was trimmed by 1 base and J by 3 bases, leaving 6 bases between them. The V gene's germline CDR1 is SEHNR and CDR2 FQNEAQ (reference sequence). As DNA, the CDR3 is TGTGCCAGCAGCTTAGGGGGGCACACCGGGGAGCTGTTTTTT. Its translation: CASSLGGHTGELFF. Complete variable domain (other parts from reference TRBV7-9 and TRBJ2-2): DTGVSQNPRHKITKRGQNVTFRCDPISEHNRLYWYRQTLGQGPEFLTYFQNEAQLEKSRLLSDRFSAERPKGSFSTLEIQRTEQGDSAMYLCASSLGGHTGELFFGEGSRLTVL.

The V gene is TRBV5-4, the J gene TRBJ2-7, with 8 bases aligning to TRBD1. The germline CDR1 and CDR2 sequences are SGHNT and YYREEE (reference sequence). This CDR3 region has 15 residues. Trimming took 1 base from V and 4 from J; bases not matched to a gene: 7. In DNA, the CDR3 is TGTGCCAGCAGCTTGCGGACAGGGAATATATACGAGCAGTACTTC. It encodes CASSLRTGNIYEQYF.

The CDR3 region has the DNA TGTGCCGCCAGGCTTACAGGGGGCTATAATTCACCCCTCCACTTT. Protein sequence: CAARLTGGYNSPLHF. The V gene is TRBV10-3, the J gene TRBJ1-6; 8 bases line up with TRBD1. The V gene's germline CDR1 is ENHRY and CDR2 SYGVKD. V lost 11 bases to trimming and J lost 3 bases; unmatched junction nucleotides: 9. There are 15 residues in the CDR3.

This chain uses TRBV7-9 with TRBJ1-1, with 7 positions matching TRBD1. The CDR3 covers 14 residues. V lost 1 base, J lost 4 bases, and 3 bases stayed unmatched. Germline CDR1 is SEHNR and CDR2 is FQNEAQ (reference sequence). This chain's CDR3 is CASSLGGGVTEAFF. CDR3 sequence (DNA): TGTGCCAGCAGCTTAGGAGGGGGCGTCACTGAAGCTTTCTTT.

This chain links TRBV12-2 with TRBJ1-1; TRBD1 is the table's D call, not checked against the DNA. TRBV12-2 is listed as a pseudogene. The CDR3 has 16 residues. CDR3 in DNA: TGTGCAAGTCGCTCCCCCGACAGGGCAAGTAACGCTGAAGCTTTCTTT. Protein sequence: CASRSPDRASNAEAFF.

This CDR3 is CASSFRDSNSPLHF. Here the CDR3 DNA reads TGTGCCAGCAGCTTCCGGGACAGTAATTCACCCCTCCACTTT. The rearrangement uses TRBV7-9 and TRBJ1-6; 7 nucleotides line up with TRBD1. Germline V gives CDR1 SEHNR, CDR2 FQNEAQ (reference sequence). V gave up 3 bases and J gave up 6 bases; unmatched junction bases: 2. CDR3 length: 14 residues.

The chain combines TRBV11-1 with TRBJ1-1, with no clear D. The CDR3 length is 13 residues. Germline values: CDR1 SGHAT, CDR2 FQDESV (reference sequence). Trimming removed 0 bases at V and 1 base at J, with 3 bases between. The CDR3 sequence: CASSLAGNTEAFF. The CDR3 bases are TGTGCCAGCAGCTTAGCAGGGAACACTGAAGCTTTCTTT.

About this clone: This specimen includes other DNA sequences encoding the same CDR3. This sequence joins TRBV6-5 and TRBJ1-4; TRBD1 is a possible D gene (5 bases). Per the germline V gene, CDR1 is MNHEY and CDR2 is SVGAGI. The length of the CDR3 is 15 residues. Trimming left V 0 bases short and J 0 bases short, with 5 bases between. The CDR3 DNA is TGTGCCAGCAGTTACTCGGGGGCAACTAATGAAAAACTGTTTTTT. It codes for CASSYSGATNEKLFF.

V gene TRBV4-1 combines with J gene TRBJ2-4; D may be TRBD1 (6 bases). Germline assignment: CDR1 MGHRA and CDR2 YSYEKL. The CDR3 is made up of 15 amino acids. V was pared by 1 base and J by 1 base, with 8 bases between. The CDR3 sequence: CASSQVTGAKNIQYF. CDR3 DNA: TGCGCCAGCAGCCAAGTTACAGGGGCCAAAAACATTCAGTACTTC.

This clone was detected only once. This chain joins TRBV5-3 and TRBJ2-7; 11 positions agree with TRBD1. TRBV5-3 carries the ORF label, with uncertain function. J gave up 0 bases and V 4 bases, and 3 bases lay outside the gene matches. The CDR3 loop spans 15 amino acids. CDR3 in DNA: TGTGCCAGAAGCCCCGGGACAGGGGGCTCCTACGAGCAGTACTTC. Encoded protein: CARSPGTGGSYEQYF.

V usage is TRBV6-5 and J usage is TRBJ2-7; a weak D match, TRBD2 (6 bases). With 2 bases removed from V and 0 bases from J, the gap between germline ends came to 8 bases. The CDR3 has 14 amino acids. The germline gives CDR1 MNHEY, CDR2 SVGAGI. This chain's CDR3 is CASSYGTDSYEQYF. CDR3 in DNA: TGTGCCAGCAGTTACGGGACTGACTCCTACGAGCAGTACTTC.

V usage is TRBV4-3 and J usage is TRBJ1-2; 7 positions match TRBD1. The CDR3 has 14 amino acids. V lost 4 bases to trimming and J lost 4 bases; unmatched junction nucleotides: 6. CDR1 and CDR2 from the germline V gene are LGHNA and YSLEER. The DNA for the CDR3 is TGCGCCAGCAGCCCCCACAGGGGATCCTATGGCTACACCTTC. Its translation is CASSPHRGSYGYTF.

As concerns this clone: The identical CDR3 is also encoded by other nucleotide sequences in the sample. The chain uses TRBV7-2 and TRBJ1-1; D not resolved. The germline CDR1 and CDR2 sequences are SGHTA and FQGNSA. V gave up 2 bases and J gave up 7 bases, with 5 bases separating them. The CDR3 extends over 11 amino acids. The CDR3 DNA sequence: TGTGCCAGCAGCTTACAGGTTGAAGCTTTCTTT. Its translation is CASSLQVEAFF.

The chain links TRBV4-1 to TRBJ2-2, with unresolved D. The CDR3 covers 12 residues. Deletions cut 5 bases from V and 3 bases from J, with 4 bases between. From germline, CDR1 is MGHRA and CDR2 YSYEKL. Here the CDR3 reads CASSRYTGELFF. The CDR3 DNA sequence: TGCGCCAGCAGCAGATACACCGGGGAGCTGTTTTTT.

The rearrangement joins TRBV9 to TRBJ2-7, with D maybe TRBD1 (5 bases). In germline, CDR1 is SGDLS, CDR2 YYNGEE. The CDR3 extends over 11 amino acids. V lost 3 bases, J lost 4 bases, and 5 bases lay in between. CDR3 sequence (DNA): TGTGCCAGCAGCGCAGGGTACGAGCAGTACTTC. Translated: CASSAGYEQYF.

The genes are TRBV11-2 and TRBJ1-2; D is unresolved. There are 11 residues in the CDR3. Trimming removed 3 bases at V and 2 bases at J, with 1 base between. The germline gives CDR1 SGHAT, CDR2 FQNNGV. In nucleotides, the CDR3 is TGTGCCAGCAGCTTCAACTATGGCTACACCTTC. It translates to CASSFNYGYTF. The full variable domain, in which reference TRBV11-2 and TRBJ1-2 provide the parts outside the CDR3, is EAGVAQSPRYKIIEKRQSVAFWCNPISGHATLYWYQQILGQGPKLLIQFQNNGVVDDSQLPKDRFSAERLKGVDSTLKIQPAKLEDSAVYLCASSFNYGYTFGSGTRLTVV.